The text below deals with one TCR beta chain. As yet, its antigen is unknown. The V segment lost 5 bases and the J segment 4 bases; nucleotides outside the gene matches: 7. Per germline, CDR1 SEHNR and CDR2 FQNEAQ (reference sequence). The CDR3 runs 15 residues. These data are taken from a study of cytomegalovirus exposure and HLA in healthy donors. Study outcomes and limitations: Cytomegalovirus-associated status was assigned to more than 150 TCR beta chains.

The repertoire was sequenced with immunoSEQ multiplex PCR; TCRdb's copy has only in-frame clones and lacks some. The sample has about 130,000 clones, 75% to 90% seen once; the top ten hold 1.1%. The chain recombines TRBV7-9 with TRBJ2-1, with 8 bases identical to TRBD2. The sequencing input was PBMCs. The sequence was collected from a woman aged 18-29 years in good health and CMV-seronegative. CDR3 in DNA: TGTGCCAGCAGCATGGGACTAGACTATTACAATGAGCAGTTCTTC. This translates into CASSMGLDYYNEQFF.